Shown below are 12 T cell receptor beta chains from a single sample sequenced in a study of shared clonotypes between healthy human individuals. Here immunoSEQ multiplex PCR was the method, and the copy in TCRdb shows in-frame clones only, minus some. The sample consists of about 2,500,000 clones, more than 80% of them appearing once. Sequenced: naive CD4+ T cells sorted from blood. Documented subset: CD45RA+ positively selected. The receptors stem from a man younger than 35 in good health.

This clone occurred a few times. The chain recombines TRBV19 with TRBJ2-2; tentatively, D is TRBD1 (5 bases). Germline values: CDR1 LNHDA, CDR2 SQIVND (reference sequence). This CDR3 spans 13 amino acids. Trimming shortened V by 3 bases and J by 7 bases, and 9 bases separated the two germline ends. CDR3 sequence (DNA): TGTGCCAGTAGTATCCAGGGCAACGGGGAGCTGTTTTTT. The encoded protein is CASSIQGNGELFF.

The chain is built from TRBV10-3 and TRBJ2-7; 7 bases are a match to TRBD1. The ends lost 9 bases at V and 0 bases at J; junction bases unmatched: 8. The CDR3 runs to 14 residues. Looked up from germline, CDR1 is ENHRY and CDR2 is SYGVKD. The CDR3 nucleotides read TGTGCCATGAGAGCCGGGACAGACTCCTACGAGCAGTACTTC. It codes for CAMRAGTDSYEQYF.

The chain is built from TRBV5-6 and TRBJ1-2; D gene ambiguous. Germline V gene sequence: CDR1 SGHDT, CDR2 YYEEEE. Trimming left V 4 bases short and J 11 bases short, with 18 bases between. The length of the CDR3 is 13 residues. The CDR3 reads CASSPQGQAWYTF. In DNA, the CDR3 is TGTGCCAGCAGCCCCCAAGGGCAGGCCTGGTACACCTTC.

The DNA for the CDR3 is TGTGCCAGCTCAGAGAAGGGGGCTAACACCGGGGAGCTGTTTTTT. Its protein is CASSEKGANTGELFF. This chain links TRBV18 with TRBJ2-2; 7 bases map to TRBD1. The CDR3 has 15 residues. Germline-derived CDR1 and CDR2 are KGHSH and LQKENI. J gave up 2 bases and V 5 bases, and 5 bases lay outside the gene matches.

Note on this clone: This sample includes further DNA sequences coding for the same CDR3. V is TRBV18 and J is TRBJ1-1; no firm D call. The CDR3 sequence is 14 residues long. CDR1 is KGHSH and CDR2 is LQKENI in the germline V gene. The germline V and J ends were trimmed by 2 bases and 1 base, with 8 bases remaining between them. CDR3 in DNA: TGTGCCAGCTCACCATGGACGGCGAACACTGAAGCTTTCTTT. It encodes CASSPWTANTEAFF.

The chain employs TRBV14 and TRBJ2-7; the match to TRBD2 covers 9 bases. Germline V gives CDR1 SGHDN, CDR2 FVKESK. After removal of 1 base from V and 4 bases from J, the junction contained 8 bases not matched to a gene. CDR3 size: 16 residues. CDR3 residues: CASSQGGLAGKYEQYF. The CDR3 DNA reads TGTGCCAGCAGCCAAGGGGGCCTAGCGGGAAAATACGAGCAGTACTTC.

This clone was recorded once. The rearrangement links TRBV6-5 to TRBJ1-1; D unclear. V dropped 6 bases and J dropped 1 base, with 12 bases sitting between them. The CDR3 spans 14 residues. The germline CDR1 and CDR2 sequences are MNHEY and SVGAGI. The CDR3 is CASSTNTRNTEAFF. The DNA of the CDR3 is TGTGCCAGCAGCACAAATACGCGGAACACTGAAGCTTTCTTT.

Note on this clone: One end of the junction varies from germline; a read error may be responsible. The chain links TRBV7-7 to TRBJ2-5, with 9 bases identical to TRBD1. This CDR3 is built from 13 residues. Looked up from germline, CDR1 is SSHAT and CDR2 is FNYEAQ (reference sequence). DNA of the CDR3: TGTGCTAGCAGCCGGGACAGGGACGTGACCCAGTACTTC. This gives the protein CASSRDRDVTQYF. The entire variable domain, with the rest obtained from reference TRBV7-7 and TRBJ2-5, is as follows: GAGVSQSPRYKVTKRGQDVTLRCDPISSHATLYWYQQALGQGPEFLTYFNYEAQPDKSGLPSDRFSAERPEGSISTLTIQRTEQRDSAMYRCASSRDRDVTQYFGPGTRLLVL.

This chain uses TRBV27 with TRBJ2-7; 10 nucleotides align to TRBD1. Germline CDR1 MNHEY, CDR2 SMNVEV (reference sequence). This CDR3 is 17 amino acids long. J lost 2 bases, V lost 5 bases, and 12 bases had no gene match. The CDR3 nucleotides are TGTGCCAGCAGTCCAAATATCCAGACAGGGGGCCCCTACGAGCAGTACTTC. It specifies CASSPNIQTGGPYEQYF.

The V call is TRBV6-6, the J call TRBJ1-5; D not resolved. The CDR3 spans 15 residues. Trimming stripped 8 bases from V and 0 bases from J, with 14 bases between. Per germline, CDR1 MNHNY and CDR2 SVGAGI (reference sequence). The CDR3 loop is CASWNTGSSNQPQHF. CDR3 in DNA: TGTGCCAGCTGGAACACCGGCAGTAGCAATCAGCCCCAGCATTTT.

V is TRBV18 and J is TRBJ2-3; perhaps TRBD1 as D (6 bases). Per germline, CDR1 KGHSH and CDR2 LQKENI. The length of the CDR3 is 16 residues. Trimming removed 4 bases at V and 0 bases at J, with 14 bases between. This CDR3 reads CASSRGTPTSTDTQYF. The CDR3 coding sequence is TGTGCCAGCTCACGGGGGACACCAACTAGCACAGATACGCAGTATTTT. Filled out from reference TRBV18 and TRBJ2-3, the complete variable domain reads NAGVMQNPRHLVRRRGQEARLRCSPMKGHSHVYWYRQLPEEGLKFMVYLQKENIIDESGMPKERFSAEFPKEGPSILRIQQVVRGDSAAYFCASSRGTPTSTDTQYFGPGTRLTVL.

The V call is TRBV5-1, the J call TRBJ2-5; the match to TRBD2 covers 7 bases. The CDR3 totals 17 residues. Germline-derived CDR1 and CDR2 are SGHRS and YFSETQ. The V gene end was trimmed by 4 bases and the J gene end by 4 bases; junction bases not matched to a gene: 16. In DNA form, the CDR3 reads TGCGCCAGCAGCGCGGGACTACTAGTGTTGTCGAGAGAGACCCAGTACTTC. This codes for CASSAGLLVLSRETQYF.